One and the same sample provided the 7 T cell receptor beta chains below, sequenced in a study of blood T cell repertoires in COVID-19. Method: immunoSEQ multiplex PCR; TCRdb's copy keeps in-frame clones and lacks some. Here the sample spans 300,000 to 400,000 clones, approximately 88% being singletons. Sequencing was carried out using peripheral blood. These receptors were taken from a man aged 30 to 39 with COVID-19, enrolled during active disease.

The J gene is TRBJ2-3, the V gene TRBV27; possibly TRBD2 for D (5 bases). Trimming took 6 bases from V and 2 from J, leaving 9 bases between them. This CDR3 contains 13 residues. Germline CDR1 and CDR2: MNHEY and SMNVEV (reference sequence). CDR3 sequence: CASSDGVTDTQYF. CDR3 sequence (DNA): TGTGCCAGCAGCGACGGGGTCACAGATACGCAGTATTTT.

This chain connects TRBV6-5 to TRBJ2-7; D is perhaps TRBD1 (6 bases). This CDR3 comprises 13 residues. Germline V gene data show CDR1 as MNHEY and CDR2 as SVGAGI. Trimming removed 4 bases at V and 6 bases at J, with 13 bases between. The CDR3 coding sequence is TGTGCCAGCAGTTTCGGAACAGGGACCGAGCAGTACTTC. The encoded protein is CASSFGTGTEQYF.

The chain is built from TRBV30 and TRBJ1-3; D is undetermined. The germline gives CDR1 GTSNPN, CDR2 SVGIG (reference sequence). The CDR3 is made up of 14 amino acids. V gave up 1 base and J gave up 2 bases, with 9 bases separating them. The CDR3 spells CAWSGKEPGNTIYF. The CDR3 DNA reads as TGTGCCTGGAGTGGAAAGGAGCCTGGAAACACCATATATTTT. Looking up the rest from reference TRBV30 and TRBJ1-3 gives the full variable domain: SQTIHQWPATLVQPVGSPLSLECTVEGTSNPNLYWYRQAAGRGLQLLFYSVGIGQISSEVPQNLSASRPQDRQFILSSKKLLLSDSGFYLCAWSGKEPGNTIYFGEGSWLTVV.

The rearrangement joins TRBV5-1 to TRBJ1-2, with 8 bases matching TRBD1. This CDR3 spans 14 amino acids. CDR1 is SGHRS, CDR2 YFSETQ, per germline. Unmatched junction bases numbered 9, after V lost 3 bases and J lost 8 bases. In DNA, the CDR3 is TGCGCCAGCAGCTCAGCCACAGGGGGACGCGGCTACACCTTC. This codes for CASSSATGGRGYTF.

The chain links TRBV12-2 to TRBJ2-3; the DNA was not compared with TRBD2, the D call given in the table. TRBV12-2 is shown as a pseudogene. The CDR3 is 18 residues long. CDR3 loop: CASRRLAGGLGFTDTQYF. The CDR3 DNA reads TGTGCAAGTCGGAGACTAGCGGGGGGGCTGGGGTTCACAGATACGCAGTATTTT.

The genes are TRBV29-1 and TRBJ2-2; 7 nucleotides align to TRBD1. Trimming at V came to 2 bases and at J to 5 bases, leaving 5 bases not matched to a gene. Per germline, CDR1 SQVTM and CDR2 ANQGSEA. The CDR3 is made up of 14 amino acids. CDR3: CSVELSGQTGELFF. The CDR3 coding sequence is TGCAGCGTTGAACTTTCGGGACAGACCGGGGAGCTGTTTTTT.

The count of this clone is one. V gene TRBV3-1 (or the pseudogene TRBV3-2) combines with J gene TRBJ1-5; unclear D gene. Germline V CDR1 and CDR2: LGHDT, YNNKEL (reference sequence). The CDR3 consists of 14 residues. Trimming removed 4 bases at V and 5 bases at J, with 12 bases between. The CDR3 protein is CASSPRAVYQPQHF. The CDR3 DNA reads TGTGCCAGCAGCCCGAGGGCCGTTTATCAGCCCCAGCATTTT.